This TCR beta chain was documented in a study of T cell responses to AZD1222 COVID-19 vaccine. The germline V gene has CDR1 LGHNA and CDR2 YSLEER. The length of the CDR3 is 15 residues. The V end was cut by 0 bases, the J end by 6 bases, with 14 bases between. Using immunoSEQ multiplex PCR, the repertoire was profiled, and TCRdb retains in-frame clones only, with some absent. Among some 180,000 clones listed, roughly 85% were seen once. Study-wide results and limits: The peak T cell response came first, and repertoires were sampled only after it.

In regard to this clone: The antigen is undetermined.

The sample here was peripheral blood, taken 28 days after the second AZD1222 dose. The TCR originated in an adult who received the AZD1222 COVID-19 vaccine. The chain carries TRBV4-3 and TRBJ1-2; possible D gene TRBD1, 5 bases. The chain's CDR3 is CASSQDNWPGNGYTF. The CDR3 nucleotides are TGCGCCAGCAGCCAAGATAATTGGCCAGGGAATGGCTACACCTTC.